The 2 T cell receptor beta chains below all came from one sample that was sequenced in a study of T cells in Graves' hyperthyroidism and ophthalmopathy. Researchers took RNA transcripts and amplified the TCR beta CDR3 regions from them. The HTBI set primed first-round TCR CDR3 RT-PCR. From the multiplex PCR reads, TCRdb called clonotypes with MiXCR, one entry per CDR3 protein. Counted here are hundreds of thousands of distinct CDR3 sequences, roughly 40% occurring once; the ten biggest clones make up 8.9%. The sample comprised blood. The receptors stem from a man aged 18-30 years with Graves' hyperthyroidism.

This clonotype occurred a few times. This sequence joins TRBV2 and TRBJ2-7; D is uncertain. V was shortened by 11 bases and J by 0 bases, with 14 bases between the two germline ends. From germline, CDR1 is SNHLY and CDR2 FYNNEI. This CDR3 is 13 amino acids long. The CDR3 DNA follows: TGTGCCTCCCTCAAGGGCAGCTCCTACGAGCAGTACTTC. Amino acid sequence: CASLKGSSYEQYF.

J is TRBJ1-1 and V is TRBV6-5; D unclear. Germline V gene lookup returns CDR1 MNHEY and CDR2 SVGAGI. This CDR3 spans 11 amino acids. V lost 6 bases, J lost 11 bases, and 13 bases lay in between. CDR3: CASSSALGAFF. The CDR3 DNA reads as TGTGCCAGCAGCTCGGCGTTGGGGGCTTTCTTT.